The clone carrying this T cell receptor (beta chain) was seen more than once but under ten times. As yet, its antigen is unknown. This sample is part of a study of response to subunit inactivated influenza vaccine. Via MiXCR, TCRdb re-called the RT-PCR reads, giving one row per CDR3 protein. Among about 520,000 distinct CDR3 sequences listed, roughly 27% were seen once. Study conclusions and caveats: Researchers suggested that each seasonal influenza vaccination recruits few new T cells.

The CDR3 length is 15 residues. Per the germline V gene, CDR1 is DFQATT and CDR2 is SNEGSKA (reference sequence). Trimming removed 0 bases from V and 5 bases from J; junction bases left unmatched: 7. Specimen: CD4+ T cells sorted from PBMCs, collected more than 4 days after vaccination. This clonotype originated in a man between 50 and 59 years old who received an inactivated influenza vaccine. The chain employs TRBV20-1 and TRBJ2-7; 10 bases are shared with TRBD1. CDR3 bases: TGCAGTGCTAGAGACCTCGACAGGGGGCGCGACGAGCAGTACTTC. Its protein product is CSARDLDRGRDEQYF.